Listed below are T cell receptor beta chains from one sample, sequenced in a study of memory CD4+ T cells and cytomegalovirus serostatus. TCRdb keeps only in-frame clones here, not all; method: immunoSEQ multiplex PCR. This table has about 54,000 clones, around three quarters appearing once. Specimen: memory CD4+ T cells from blood. Every receptor here comes from an adult in good health and CMV-seronegative. Both conserved end residues are part of each CDR3. D genes are given only for firm matches. Clone size is stated in some rows and not others, as once, few, many or a class when expanded.

TRBV5-1	TRBJ1-4	-	-	CASSLRGLNEKLFF	TGCGCCAGCAGCTTAAGGGGACTAAATGAAAAACTGTTTTTT
TRBV6-1	TRBJ1-1	-	-	CASSDRGKSNTEAFF	TGTGCCAGCAGTGACAGGGGAAAATCGAACACTGAAGCTTTCTTT
TRBV7-2	TRBJ1-5	-	-	CASSFRVDQPQHF	TGTGCCAGCAGCTTCCGGGTCGACCAGCCCCAGCATTTT
TRBV14	TRBJ2-3	TRBD2	-	CASSLNGGATDTQYF	TGTGCCAGCAGCCTCAACGGGGGGGCCACAGATACGCAGTATTTT
TRBV7-8	TRBJ2-3	-	-	CASSLGSVPDTQYF	TGTGCCAGCAGCTTAGGTAGCGTCCCAGATACGCAGTATTTT
TRBV7-6	TRBJ2-7	-	few	CASSLDTGTGEQYF	TGTGCCAGCAGCTTAGATACTGGGACGGGGGAGCAGTACTTC
TRBV11-3	TRBJ2-3	-	-	CASSLARGSITDTQYF	TGTGCCAGCAGCTTAGCCCGCGGATCCATCACAGATACGCAGTATTTT
TRBV5-1	TRBJ2-1	TRBD1	-	CASSITGVDEQFF	TGCGCCAGCAGCATAACAGGGGTGGATGAGCAGTTCTTC
TRBV14	TRBJ1-1	-	-	CASSQDHGSLPLYEAFF	TGTGCCAGCAGCCAAGATCACGGGTCACTACCGTTGTATGAAGCTTTCTTT
TRBV7-2	TRBJ2-4	-	-	CASSSFTRAKNIQYF	TGTGCCAGCAGCTCCTTCACTAGGGCCAAAAACATTCAGTACTTC
TRBV10-3	TRBJ1-4	-	-	CAINSGGEGEKLFF	TGTGCCATCAACTCTGGCGGCGAGGGTGAAAAACTGTTTTTT
TRBV19	TRBJ1-2	-	-	CASSPPSNYGYTF	TGTGCCAGTAGCCCCCCCTCTAACTATGGCTACACCTTC
TRBV2	TRBJ2-4	-	-	CASSENSLLAKNIQYF	TGTGCCAGCAGTGAAAACAGTCTACTAGCCAAAAACATTCAGTACTTC
TRBV6-5	TRBJ1-3	-	few	CASSVGTIGNTIYF	TGTGCCAGCAGTGTAGGGACGATCGGAAACACCATATATTTT
TRBV13	TRBJ2-3	-	-	CASSPRDPGLGDTQYF	TGTGCCAGCAGCCCCCGGGATCCTGGGCTTGGAGATACGCAGTATTTT
TRBV9	TRBJ1-1	-	few	CASSVAGDNTEAFF	TGTGCCAGCAGCGTAGCCGGGGATAACACTGAAGCTTTCTTT
TRBV29-1	TRBJ2-3	-	few	CSVERGADTQYF	TGCAGCGTTGAGCGGGGAGCAGATACGCAGTATTTT
TRBV28	TRBJ1-1	-	few	CASSLSYGEAFF	TGTGCCAGCAGTTTATCGTACGGTGAAGCTTTCTTT
TRBV30	TRBJ1-2	-	-	CAWSVMALYGYTF	TGTGCCTGGAGTGTAATGGCTCTTTATGGCTACACCTTC
TRBV7-2	TRBJ2-7	TRBD2	once	CASRARGSGSSYEQYF	TGTGCCAGCAGGGCCCGGGGTAGCGGGAGCTCCTACGAGCAGTACTTC
TRBV27	TRBJ2-4	-	-	CASSRKTGAKNIQYF	TGTGCCAGCAGCCGAAAGACGGGAGCCAAAAACATTCAGTACTTC
TRBV5-1	TRBJ2-7	-	-	CASSLGGGEGYEQYF	TGCGCCAGCAGCTTGGGTGGGGGTGAAGGCTACGAGCAGTACTTC
TRBV4-3	TRBJ2-7	-	-	CASSQDWGSGQYF	TGCGCCAGCAGCCAAGATTGGGGTTCTGGGCAGTACTTC
TRBV25-1	TRBJ2-7	-	-	CASSESGQHAYEQYF	TGTGCCAGCAGTGAATCCGGACAGCATGCCTACGAGCAGTACTTC
TRBV28	TRBJ2-7	-	-	CASSSDRWASYEQYF	TGTGCCAGCAGTTCCGACAGGTGGGCTTCCTACGAGCAGTACTTC
TRBV5-1	TRBJ2-4	-	-	CASSLGQMDIQYF	TGCGCCAGCAGCTTGGGGCAGATGGACATTCAGTACTTC
TRBV11-2	TRBJ1-6	-	-	CASSRSYGDPSPLHF	TGTGCCAGCAGCCGATCTTACGGGGACCCTTCACCCCTCCACTTT
TRBV11-2	TRBJ2-1	TRBD1	-	CASSRRQGAGYNEQFF	TGTGCCAGCAGCCGACGACAGGGGGCGGGCTACAATGAGCAGTTCTTC
TRBV30	TRBJ1-4	TRBD1	-	CAWGKGADEKLFF	TGTGCCTGGGGTAAGGGGGCGGATGAAAAACTGTTTTTT
TRBV20-1	TRBJ1-2	TRBD1	-	CSAARTGGYTF	TGCAGTGCTGCCCGGACAGGGGGCTACACCTTC
TRBV6-6	TRBJ1-2	TRBD1	-	CASSSTGQAYGYTF	TGTGCCAGCAGTTCAACGGGACAGGCCTATGGCTACACCTTC
TRBV30	TRBJ2-2	-	-	CAWSAGPGELFF	TGTGCCTGGAGTGCAGGGCCCGGGGAGCTGTTTTTT
TRBV25-1	TRBJ2-7	-	-	CASSAGWAYEQYF	TGTGCCAGCAGTGCCGGGTGGGCCTACGAGCAGTACTTC
TRBV2	TRBJ1-1	-	few	CASSGTELNTEAFF	TGTGCCAGCAGTGGGACCGAACTGAACACTGAAGCTTTCTTT
TRBV5-4	TRBJ2-1	TRBD2	-	CASSLPGGSYNEQFF	TGTGCCAGCAGCTTGCCGGGGGGCTCCTACAATGAGCAGTTCTTC
TRBV5-5	TRBJ1-1	-	-	CASSLESTTRTEAFF	TGTGCCAGCAGCTTGGAGTCGACAACGCGCACTGAAGCTTTCTTT
TRBV28	TRBJ2-5	-	-	CASSRGMETQYF	TGTGCCAGCAGTAGGGGGATGGAGACCCAGTACTTC
TRBV6-1	TRBJ2-1	TRBD1	-	CASTAGGTFRNEQFF	TGTGCCAGCACCGCAGGGGGCACGTTCCGCAATGAGCAGTTCTTC
TRBV28	TRBJ2-7	-	-	CASRRTQRTLFSYEQYF	TGTGCCAGCAGACGTACTCAGCGGACTCTCTTCTCCTACGAGCAGTACTTC
TRBV11-2	TRBJ2-2	-	-	CASSLVGGPNTGELFF	TGTGCCAGCAGCTTAGTTGGGGGGCCGAACACCGGGGAGCTGTTTTTT
TRBV10-3	TRBJ1-4	TRBD1	few	CAISEGRTGGNEKLFF	TGTGCCATCAGTGAGGGTCGGACAGGGGGCAATGAAAAACTGTTTTTT
TRBV27	TRBJ2-6	TRBD2	-	CASQPTSGRPGANVLTF	TGTGCCAGCCAACCAACTAGCGGGAGACCTGGGGCCAACGTCCTGACTTTC
TRBV30	TRBJ2-5	TRBD2	-	CAWSGLAQETQYF	TGTGCCTGGAGCGGACTAGCCCAAGAGACCCAGTACTTC
TRBV15	TRBJ1-5	-	-	CATSRESAGFANQPQHF	TGTGCCACCAGCAGAGAAAGCGCCGGGTTTGCCAATCAGCCCCAGCATTTT
TRBV7-8	TRBJ1-2	-	-	CASSLLMLSGSRGYTF	TGTGCCAGCAGCCTACTTATGTTATCGGGCAGCAGGGGCTACACCTTC
TRBV29-1	TRBJ2-7	-	-	CSAQDLGPYEQYF	TGCAGCGCCCAAGACTTGGGTCCCTACGAGCAGTACTTC
TRBV28	TRBJ2-1	-	-	CASTGTRNEQFF	TGTGCCAGCACTGGGACGCGCAATGAGCAGTTCTTC
TRBV5-5	TRBJ2-7	-	-	CASSLAPRVGEQYF	TGTGCCAGCAGCTTGGCCCCCAGGGTAGGCGAGCAGTACTTC
TRBV10-1	TRBJ2-7	TRBD1	-	CASTKTGGNYEQYF	TGCGCCAGCACTAAGACAGGGGGTAACTACGAGCAGTACTTC
TRBV28	TRBJ2-3	-	-	CASSLTGTQYF	TGTGCCAGCAGTTTAACAGGCACGCAGTATTTT
TRBV7-6	TRBJ2-5	-	-	CASSLGEKETQYF	TGTGCCAGCAGCTTAGGAGAGAAAGAGACCCAGTACTTC
TRBV5-6	TRBJ1-5	-	once	CASSPKFNQPQHF	TGTGCCAGCAGCCCAAAATTCAATCAGCCCCAGCATTTT
TRBV6-6	TRBJ2-5	-	-	CASSHKETQYF	TGTGCCAGCAGCCATAAAGAGACCCAGTACTTC
TRBV5-5	TRBJ2-7	TRBD2	-	CASSFAGAYEQYF	TGTGCCAGCAGCTTCGCGGGGGCCTACGAGCAGTACTTC